This is a list of T cell receptor beta chains from one sample in a study of T-cell reconstitution after alpha-beta-depleted transplantation in children. TCRdb processed the PCR reads anew with MiXCR; each CDR3 protein has one entry. In the table there are about 290,000 distinct CDR3 sequences, just over 7.5% of which are singletons. The specimen was peripheral blood, collected 360 days after TCRalphabeta/CD19-depleted stem cell transplant. The receptors were gathered from a female patient aged 2-15 years who had a stem cell transplant for Fanconi anemia, so the T cells may come from the graft donor. CDR3s include the opening cysteine and the closing phenylalanine or tryptophan. The order of the fields is J gene, D gene, V gene, clone size, CDR3 DNA, CDR3 protein. The D gene is left open where the match is weak. Clone size appears in some rows only: once, few, many, or a class for an expanded clone.

>TRBJ1-5|TRBD1|TRBV7-2|few
TGTGCCAGCAGCCCCTCCCCCATGAGGGGGCATCAGCCCCAGCATTTT
CASSPSPMRGHQPQHF
>TRBJ2-5|-|TRBV7-9|few
TGTGCCAGCAGCCCCACGGACCTAGAGACCCAGTACTTC
CASSPTDLETQYF
>TRBJ1-3|-|TRBV2|-
TGTGCCAGCAGTGAGGGCTCCGCAGAAGGCTCTGGAAACACCATATATTTT
CASSEGSAEGSGNTIYF
>TRBJ2-2|-|TRBV14|-
TGTGCCAGCAGCCAAGCCCGTAACACCGGGGAGCTGTTTTTT
CASSQARNTGELFF
>TRBJ2-5|-|TRBV5-1|many
TGCGCCAGCAGCTTGGTCCAACAAGAGACCCAGTACTTC
CASSLVQQETQYF
>TRBJ1-1|-|TRBV20-1|-
TGCAGTGGGACAACATACCTGAACACTGAAGCTTTCTTT
CSGTTYLNTEAFF
>TRBJ2-1|-|TRBV12-3/TRBV12-4|many
TGTGCCAGCAGTGCAACTCGGGGGGAGCAGTTCTTC
CASSATRGEQFF
>TRBJ1-5|-|TRBV5-6|many
TGTGCCAGCAGCCGGGACGGATCTAGCAATCAGCCCCAGCATTTT
CASSRDGSSNQPQHF
>TRBJ1-1|-|TRBV11-1|many
TGTGCCAGCAGCTCCATCGCTAATGGACAGAGAATGAACACTGAAGCTTTCTTT
CASSSIANGQRMNTEAFF
>TRBJ2-7|TRBD2|TRBV20-1|many
TGCAGTGCTAGAGAGGGGACTAGCGTCTCCTACGAGCAGTACTTC
CSAREGTSVSYEQYF
>TRBJ1-5|-|TRBV12-3/TRBV12-4|many
TGTGCCAGCAGTTTAAAGGAGGGGGGTCAGCCCCAGCATTTT
CASSLKEGGQPQHF
>TRBJ2-5|-|TRBV15|many
TGTGCCACCAGCAAGGGGCTTGTGGAGACCCAGTACTTC
CATSKGLVETQYF
>TRBJ2-5|-|TRBV29-1|many
TGCAGCGTTGAGGCGGCGGGGGAGACCCAGTACTTC
CSVEAAGETQYF
>TRBJ2-2|TRBD1|TRBV19|few
TGTGCCAGTAGCGGGGACAGGGATACCGGGGAGCTGTTTTTT
CASSGDRDTGELFF
>TRBJ2-1|-|TRBV7-7|many
TGTGCCAGCAGCCCTCGACAGAGCTCCTACAATGAGCAGTTCTTC
CASSPRQSSYNEQFF
>TRBJ2-7|-|TRBV30|once
TGTGCCTGGGCTTCGACCAAAGTATATTCCTACGAGCAGTACTTC
CAWASTKVYSYEQYF
>TRBJ2-5|-|TRBV6-1|-
TGTGCCAGCAGTCCCGTACCGGGACCTAAGACCCAGTACTTC
CASSPVPGPKTQYF
>TRBJ2-6|-|TRBV7-7|-
TGTGCCAGCAGCCTCGGGAGCTCTGGGGCCAACGTCCTGACTTTC
CASSLGSSGANVLTF
>TRBJ2-1|TRBD1|TRBV10-3|many
TGTGCCATCAGTCCCGGGACAGACTACAATGAGCAGTTCTTC
CAISPGTDYNEQFF
>TRBJ2-2|-|TRBV27|-
TGTGCCAGCAGTTTACCCGGCAGGGGCACCGGGGAGCTGTTTTTT
CASSLPGRGTGELFF